The rows below give T cell receptor beta chains drawn from one sample of a study of Ad26.COV2.S vaccination and SARS-CoV-2 variants. Measured with immunoSEQ multiplex PCR; TCRdb has only the in-frame clones, and not every one. The sample holds around 300,000 clones, around 89% seen once. The sequencing used peripheral blood, collected in a trial of Ad26.COV2.S vaccine versus placebo. Receptors originate from a person aged 18-65 years who received the Ad26.COV2.S COVID-19 vaccine or a placebo. Each CDR3 is given with its conserved first and last residue. A D gene is named only where the DNA matches it firmly. Expanded clones get a size class; other rows say once, few or many, or leave the size out.

V	size	J	D	CDR3	DNA
TRBV5-1	.	TRBJ2-2	.	CASSLEGGRNTGELFF	TGCGCCAGCAGCTTGGAGGGGGGCCGGAACACCGGGGAGCTGTTTTTT
TRBV23-1	.	TRBJ1-5	.	CASSFTGDSSNQPQHF	TGCGCCAGCAGTTTCACAGGAGACTCTAGCAATCAGCCCCAGCATTTT
TRBV28	.	TRBJ1-2	.	CASRSSGVYGYTF	TGTGCCAGCAGATCCAGCGGGGTCTATGGCTACACCTTC
TRBV6-5	.	TRBJ1-1	.	CASSYSTVNTEAFF	TGTGCCAGCAGTTACTCGACTGTGAACACTGAAGCTTTCTTT
TRBV19	.	TRBJ1-3	.	CASRSSPGNTIYF	TGTGCCAGTCGCAGTAGCCCTGGAAACACCATATATTTT
TRBV29-1	.	TRBJ1-1	.	CSVEEGVGTEAFF	TGCAGCGTTGAAGAAGGGGTCGGCACTGAAGCTTTCTTT
TRBV3-1/TRBV3-2	.	TRBJ2-5	.	CASSQAWNPTGVETQYF	TGTGCCAGCAGCCAAGCTTGGAACCCCACGGGGGTGGAGACCCAGTACTTC
TRBV6-2/TRBV6-3	.	TRBJ2-7	TRBD1	CATSLEGAGSYEQYF	TGTGCCACCAGTCTTGAGGGGGCAGGGTCCTACGAGCAGTACTTC
TRBV2	.	TRBJ2-2	TRBD2	CASSEAGVWGTHTGELFF	TGTGCCAGCAGTGAGGCGGGAGTTTGGGGGACGCACACCGGGGAGCTGTTTTTT
TRBV5-4	.	TRBJ2-5	TRBD2	CASSLQRGGGQTQYF	TGTGCCAGCAGCTTGCAGCGGGGGGGCGGTCAGACCCAGTACTTC
TRBV27	few	TRBJ1-6	TRBD1	CASKVQQGAGSPLHF	TGTGCCAGCAAGGTCCAACAGGGGGCAGGGTCACCCCTCCACTTT
TRBV6-5	.	TRBJ1-2	.	CASRRDGGYGYTF	TGTGCCAGCAGGCGGGACGGGGGATATGGCTACACCTTC
TRBV5-6	.	TRBJ2-7	.	CASSHPREGDEQYF	TGTGCCAGCAGCCACCCCAGGGAAGGGGACGAGCAGTACTTC
TRBV2	.	TRBJ2-7	TRBD2	CASSERLAGGQEQYF	TGTGCCAGCAGTGAAAGGCTAGCGGGGGGCCAGGAGCAGTACTTC
TRBV19	.	TRBJ2-1	.	CASSERQAARFF	TGTGCCAGTAGTGAAAGACAGGCGGCAAGGTTCTTC
TRBV6-5	.	TRBJ1-5	TRBD1	CASSTGQGPEPQHF	TGTGCCAGCAGTACCGGACAGGGGCCGGAGCCCCAGCATTTT